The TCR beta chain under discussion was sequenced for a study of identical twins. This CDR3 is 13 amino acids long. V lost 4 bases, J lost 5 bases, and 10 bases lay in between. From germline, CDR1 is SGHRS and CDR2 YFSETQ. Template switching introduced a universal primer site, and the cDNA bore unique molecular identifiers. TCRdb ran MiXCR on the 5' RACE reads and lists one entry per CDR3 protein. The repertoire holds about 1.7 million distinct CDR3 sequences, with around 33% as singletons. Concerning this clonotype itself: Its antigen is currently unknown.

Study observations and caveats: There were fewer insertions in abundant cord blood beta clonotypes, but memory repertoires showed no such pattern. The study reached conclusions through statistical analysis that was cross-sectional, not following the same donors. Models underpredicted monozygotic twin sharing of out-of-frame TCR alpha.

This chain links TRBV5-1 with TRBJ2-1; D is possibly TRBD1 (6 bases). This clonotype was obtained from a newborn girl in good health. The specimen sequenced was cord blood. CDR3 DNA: TGCGCCAGCAGCGTGGGACAAAACAATGAGCAGTTCTTC. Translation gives CASSVGQNNEQFF.